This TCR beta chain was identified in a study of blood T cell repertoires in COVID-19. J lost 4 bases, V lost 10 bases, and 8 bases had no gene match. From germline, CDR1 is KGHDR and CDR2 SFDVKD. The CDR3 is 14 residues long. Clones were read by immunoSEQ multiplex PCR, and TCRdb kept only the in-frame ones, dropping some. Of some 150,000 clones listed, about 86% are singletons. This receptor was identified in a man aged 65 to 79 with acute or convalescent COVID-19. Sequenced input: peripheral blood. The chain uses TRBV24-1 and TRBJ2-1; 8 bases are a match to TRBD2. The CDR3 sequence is CATWTSREYNEQFF. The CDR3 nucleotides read TGTGCCACGTGGACTAGCCGAGAGTACAATGAGCAGTTCTTC.